This T cell receptor (beta chain) was observed in a study of T cell changes during pregnancy in multiple sclerosis. Generated by immunoSEQ multiplex PCR, the TCRdb table keeps only in-frame clones and is missing some. Of 55,000 to 85,000 clones listed, just under 95% are singletons. V was clipped by 7 bases and J by 3 bases, with 18 bases between them. Germline assignment: CDR1 MNHEY and CDR2 SVGAGI. The CDR3 consists of 15 residues. The V call is TRBV6-5, the J call TRBJ1-1, with D perhaps matching TRBD1 (6 bases). This specimen was peripheral blood, taken in the second trimester of pregnancy. This TCR was recovered from a female donor with multiple sclerosis, enrolled in a pregnancy study. DNA for the CDR3: TGTGCCAGCATGGGGTCAGGGGCCGGGGACACTGAAGCTTTCTTT. Residues: CASMGSGAGDTEAFF.